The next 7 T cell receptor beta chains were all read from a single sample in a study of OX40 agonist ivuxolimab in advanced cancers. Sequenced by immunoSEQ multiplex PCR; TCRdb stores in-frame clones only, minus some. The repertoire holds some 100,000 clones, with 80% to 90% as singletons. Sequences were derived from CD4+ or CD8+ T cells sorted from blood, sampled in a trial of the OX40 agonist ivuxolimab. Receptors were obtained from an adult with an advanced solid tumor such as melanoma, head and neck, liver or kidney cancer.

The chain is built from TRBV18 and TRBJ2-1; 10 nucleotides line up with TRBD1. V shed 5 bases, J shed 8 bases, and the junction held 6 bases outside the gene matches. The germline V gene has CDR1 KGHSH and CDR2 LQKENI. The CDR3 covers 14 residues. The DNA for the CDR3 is TGTGCCAGCTCATCACGACAGGGGGCTGATGAGCAGTTCTTC. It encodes CASSSRQGADEQFF.

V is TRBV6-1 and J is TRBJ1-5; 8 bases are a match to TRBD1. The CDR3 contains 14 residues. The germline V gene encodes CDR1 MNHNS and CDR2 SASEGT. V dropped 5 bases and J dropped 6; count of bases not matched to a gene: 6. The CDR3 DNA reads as TGTGCCAGCAGTATGACAGGGGATCGTCAGCCCCAGCATTTT. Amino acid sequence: CASSMTGDRQPQHF.

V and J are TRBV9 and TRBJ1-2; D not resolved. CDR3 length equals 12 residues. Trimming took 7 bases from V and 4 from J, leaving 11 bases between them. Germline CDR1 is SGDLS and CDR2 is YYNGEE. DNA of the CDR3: TGTGCCAGCTACCGTCAAGTCTATGGCTACACCTTC. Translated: CASYRQVYGYTF.

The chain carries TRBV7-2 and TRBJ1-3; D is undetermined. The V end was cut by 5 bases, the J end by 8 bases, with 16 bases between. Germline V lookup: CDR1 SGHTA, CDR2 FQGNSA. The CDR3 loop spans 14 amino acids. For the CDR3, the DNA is TGTGCCAGCAGCCTTCGTTCGGGGAGAGACACCATATATTTT. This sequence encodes CASSLRSGRDTIYF.

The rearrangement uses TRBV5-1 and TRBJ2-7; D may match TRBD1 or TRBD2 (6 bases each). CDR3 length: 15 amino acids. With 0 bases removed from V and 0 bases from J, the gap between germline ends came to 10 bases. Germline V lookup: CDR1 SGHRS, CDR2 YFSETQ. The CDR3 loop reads CASSLGGGSSYEQYF. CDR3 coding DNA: TGCGCCAGCAGCTTGGGAGGGGGGAGCTCCTACGAGCAGTACTTC.

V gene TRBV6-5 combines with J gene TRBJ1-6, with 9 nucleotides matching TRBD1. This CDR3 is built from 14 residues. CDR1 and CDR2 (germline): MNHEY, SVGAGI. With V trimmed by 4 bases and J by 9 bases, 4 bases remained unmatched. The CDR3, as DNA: TGTGCCAGCAGTTCTGGGACAGGGTTTTCACCCCTCCACTTT. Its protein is CASSSGTGFSPLHF.

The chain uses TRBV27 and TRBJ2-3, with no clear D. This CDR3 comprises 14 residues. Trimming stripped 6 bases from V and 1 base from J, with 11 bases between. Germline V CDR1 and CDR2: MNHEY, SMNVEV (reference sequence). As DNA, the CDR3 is TGTGCCAGCAGCCCGAAGAAGGGCACAGATACGCAGTATTTT. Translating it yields CASSPKKGTDTQYF.